The 20 T cell receptor beta chains listed next were all sequenced from one sample in a study of T-cell reconstitution after alpha-beta-depleted transplantation in children. Preparing the TCRbeta library involved the use of unique molecular identifiers. TCRdb recomputed calls from the PCR reads with MiXCR, one row per CDR3 protein. The sample lists over 550,000 distinct CDR3 sequences; 8% to 11% were seen once. Material: PBMCs from the stem cell graft donor, obtained from the stem cell graft. These receptors were collected from a human donor who donated a stem cell graft to a child with acute myeloid leukemia.

This clonotype was detected only a few times. The chain links TRBV29-1 to TRBJ1-3, with 10 positions matching TRBD1. There are 16 residues in the CDR3. Germline-derived CDR1 and CDR2 are SQVTM and ANQGSEA. V lost 6 bases and J lost 0; bases outside the gene matches: 8. CDR3 DNA: TGCAGCGTCCGCCCGGGACAGGGGACCTCTGGAAACACCATATATTTT. It specifies CSVRPGQGTSGNTIYF.

In this sample, this clonotype turned up many times. This chain links TRBV6-5 with TRBJ2-1; 7 positions agree with TRBD2. V shed 4 bases and J 7 bases; nucleotides not matched to a gene: 13. The CDR3 spans 16 residues. Germline V lookup: CDR1 MNHEY, CDR2 SVGAGI. The DNA for the CDR3 is TGTGCCAGCAGTTCCGAATTCGGGAGGTTAGGTAATGAGCAGTTCTTC. Protein: CASSSEFGRLGNEQFF.

This clonotype came up many times. J is TRBJ2-3 and V is TRBV29-1; D may correspond to TRBD1 or TRBD2 (5 bases each). V shed 3 bases and J shed 2 bases, with 12 bases lying between them. The CDR3 length is 14 residues. Germline assignment: CDR1 SQVTM and CDR2 ANQGSEA. Written as DNA, the CDR3 is TGCAGCGTTGAGGGGCAGGAGGCCACAGATACGCAGTATTTT. It yields the protein CSVEGQEATDTQYF.

This clonotype was detected only a few times. The rearrangement uses TRBV5-8 and TRBJ2-5; TRBD2 is a possible D gene (6 bases). The germline V and J ends were trimmed by 7 bases and 3 bases, with 22 bases remaining between them. CDR1 is SGHTS and CDR2 is YDEGEE in the germline V gene. The CDR3 is 16 residues long. The CDR3 DNA is TGTGCCAGCCTCCCCCGGACTACCAACGAGAAAGAGACCCAGTACTTC. It specifies CASLPRTTNEKETQYF.

The chain combines TRBV12-3 or TRBV12-4 with TRBJ1-1; D unclear. V lost 7 bases and J lost 1, with 16 bases in between. The CDR3 has 15 amino acids. The CDR3, as DNA: TGTGCCAGCACCCAACCTATGGGGAGGAACACTGAAGCTTTCTTT. Protein: CASTQPMGRNTEAFF.

This clonotype was seen at least ten times. V usage is TRBV5-5 and J usage is TRBJ2-1; 7 bases line up with TRBD2. Germline lookup yields CDR1 SGHKS and CDR2 YYEKEE (reference sequence). With 4 bases clipped from V and 4 bases from J, the junction kept 11 bases outside the gene matches. This CDR3 is built from 16 residues. The CDR3: CASSPDPSGEYNEQFF. For the CDR3, the DNA is TGTGCCAGCAGCCCGGATCCTAGCGGAGAGTACAATGAGCAGTTCTTC.

This clonotype has a handful of counts. The V gene is TRBV9, the J gene TRBJ2-1; TRBD2 aligns across 11 bases. V lost 2 bases, J lost 3 bases, and 4 bases stayed unmatched. CDR1 is SGDLS and CDR2 is YYNGEE in the germline V gene. This CDR3 is 16 amino acids long. The CDR3 here is CASSVEGLAVYNEQFF. In DNA form, the CDR3 reads TGTGCCAGCAGCGTCGAGGGACTAGCGGTCTACAATGAGCAGTTCTTC.

This clonotype has just a few counts. The CDR3 nucleotides are TGTGCCAGCAGCTTAGCATCGACGGGGTACTCCTACGAGCAGTACTTC. Its translation is CASSLASTGYSYEQYF. The rearrangement joins TRBV7-9 to TRBJ2-7, with a weak D call TRBD2 (5 bases). The CDR3 loop spans 16 amino acids. Germline CDR1 SEHNR, CDR2 FQNEAQ (reference sequence). Deletions cut 0 bases from V and 0 bases from J, with 12 bases between.

This chain joins TRBV29-1 and TRBJ1-3, with 7 nucleotides matching TRBD1. The V and J ends lost 4 bases and 0 bases, in that order; junction bases with no gene match: 12. Germline loops: CDR1 SQVTM, CDR2 ANQGSEA. This CDR3 spans 17 amino acids. This chain's CDR3 is CSVVGTATKNSGNTIYF. The CDR3 nucleotides read TGCAGCGTTGTAGGGACAGCGACAAAAAACTCTGGAAACACCATATATTTT.

This clonotype was detected many times. The V call is TRBV29-1, the J call TRBJ2-7; TRBD1 aligns across 7 bases. Germline V lookup: CDR1 SQVTM, CDR2 ANQGSEA. Germline trimming cut 6 bases from V and 0 bases from J; bases unmatched to any gene: 2. The CDR3 consists of 12 residues. The DNA of the CDR3 is TGCAGCGTAACAGGGGACTCCTACGAGCAGTACTTC. Its protein is CSVTGDSYEQYF.

This chain uses TRBV2 with TRBJ1-2; 9 positions match TRBD1. The CDR3 runs 16 residues. Germline V lookup: CDR1 SNHLY, CDR2 FYNNEI. Germline trimming cut 6 bases from V and 3 bases from J; bases unmatched to any gene: 11. CDR3 residues: CASRPSTGGYDYGYTF. The DNA for the CDR3 is TGTGCCAGCAGACCTTCGACAGGGGGATATGACTATGGCTACACCTTC.

A few counts support this clonotype. V usage is TRBV12-5 and J usage is TRBJ1-1, with D possibly matching TRBD1 (6 bases). The V end lost 5 bases, the J end lost 5 bases, and 12 bases lay between the germline ends. The CDR3 runs to 13 residues. Per the germline V gene, CDR1 is LGHNT and CDR2 is FRNRAP. CDR3 amino acids: CASGTGRETEAFF. The CDR3 coding sequence is TGTGCTAGTGGTACAGGGAGAGAGACTGAAGCTTTCTTT.

This clonotype was seen many times. The CDR3 nucleotides read TGTGCCAGCAGTTCTTTACAGGCAAGCTCCTACAATGAGCAGTTCTTC. Its translation is CASSSLQASSYNEQFF. The chain has TRBV27 and TRBJ2-1, with D possibly being TRBD1 (5 bases). Trimming took off 4 bases at V and 0 bases at J, with 13 bases between the two ends. The germline CDR1 and CDR2 sequences are MNHEY and SMNVEV (reference sequence). The CDR3 has 16 residues.

A single count supports this clonotype. The V gene is TRBV5-1, the J gene TRBJ2-2, with a possible D match to TRBD1 (5 bases). This CDR3 is 14 amino acids long. With 4 bases removed from V and 0 bases from J, the gap between germline ends came to 7 bases. The germline gives CDR1 SGHRS, CDR2 YFSETQ. CDR3 coding DNA: TGCGCCAGCAGCCAGACAGCGAACACCGGGGAGCTGTTTTTT. It translates to CASSQTANTGELFF.

The V and J genes are TRBV4-1 and TRBJ2-1; 10 nucleotides agree with TRBD2. The CDR3 loop spans 15 amino acids. V was clipped by 2 bases and J by 7 bases; unmatched bases: 5. CDR1 and CDR2 from the germline V gene are MGHRA and YSYEKL. CDR3 residues: CASSQLAGGTNEQFF. The CDR3 coding sequence is TGCGCCAGCAGCCAATTAGCGGGGGGAACGAATGAGCAGTTCTTC.

This clonotype has just a few counts. This chain uses TRBV20-1 with TRBJ2-4; 10 positions agree with TRBD1. The CDR3 consists of 15 residues. Germline values: CDR1 DFQATT, CDR2 SNEGSKA (reference sequence). J was trimmed by 8 bases and V by 6 bases; bases with no gene match: 13. CDR3 sequence reads: CSAKPGQGLVDIQYF. DNA for the CDR3: TGCAGTGCGAAACCGGGACAGGGGTTGGTGGACATTCAGTACTTC.

This clonotype was counted between two and nine times. The chain carries TRBV14 and TRBJ2-5; D is perhaps TRBD2 (6 bases). Germline V lookup: CDR1 SGHDN, CDR2 FVKESK. Trimming took off 5 bases at V and 2 bases at J, with 12 bases between the two ends. CDR3 size: 14 residues. The CDR3 region has the DNA TGTGCCAGCAGCATTCGGAGCGGGCAAGAGACCCAGTACTTC. This translates into CASSIRSGQETQYF.

This clonotype was recorded many times. An end of the junction differs from the germline gene, which may be a read error. The chain carries TRBV7-7 and TRBJ2-5, with D perhaps TRBD2 (6 bases). This CDR3 contains 14 residues. The germline gives CDR1 SSHAT, CDR2 FNYEAQ (reference sequence). The CDR3 DNA reads as TGTGCTAGCAGCTCCGGGACTTTTAGAGAGACCCAGTACTTC. Amino acid sequence: CASSSGTFRETQYF. The complete variable domain, with remaining parts taken from reference TRBV7-7 and TRBJ2-5, reads GAGVSQSPRYKVTKRGQDVTLRCDPISSHATLYWYQQALGQGPEFLTYFNYEAQPDKSGLPSDRFSAERPEGSISTLTIQRTEQRDSAMYRCASSSGTFRETQYFGPGTRLLVL.

This clonotype was detected only a few times. The chain employs TRBV4-3 and TRBJ2-7; 11 bases agree with TRBD2. Germline loops: CDR1 LGHNA, CDR2 YSLEER. The CDR3 spans 14 residues. Trimming took 1 base from V and 9 from J; bases not matched to a gene: 5. The CDR3 protein is CASSQVAGGPGQYF. The CDR3 region has the DNA TGCGCCAGCAGCCAAGTAGCGGGAGGGCCCGGGCAGTACTTC.

The table lists this clonotype with a few counts. The junction differs from germline at one of its ends, possibly a read error. This CDR3 is CASSQDHGGRAYNEQFF. The CDR3 DNA is TGCGCCAGCAGCCAAGATCACGGCGGGAGGGCCTATAATGAGCAGTTCTTC. The chain uses TRBV4-3 and TRBJ2-1; 9 nucleotides match TRBD2. The CDR3 is made up of 17 amino acids. Germline CDR1 LGHNA, CDR2 YSLEER.